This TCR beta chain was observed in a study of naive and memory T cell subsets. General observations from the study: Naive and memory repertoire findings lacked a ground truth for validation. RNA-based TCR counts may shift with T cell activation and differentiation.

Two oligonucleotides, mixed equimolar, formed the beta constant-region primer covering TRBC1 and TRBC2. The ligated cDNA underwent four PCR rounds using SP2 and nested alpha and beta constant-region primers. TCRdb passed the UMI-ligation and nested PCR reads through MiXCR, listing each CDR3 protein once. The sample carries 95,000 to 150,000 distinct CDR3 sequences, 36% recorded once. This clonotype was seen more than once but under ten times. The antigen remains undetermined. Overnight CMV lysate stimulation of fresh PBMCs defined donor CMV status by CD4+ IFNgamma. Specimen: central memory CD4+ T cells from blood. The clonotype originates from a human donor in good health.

This CDR3 is CASSPGTGPHNEQFF. The CDR3 DNA reads TGTGCCAGCTCACCCGGGACAGGGCCCCACAATGAGCAGTTCTTC. This chain uses TRBV18 with TRBJ2-1, with 9 bases fitting TRBD1. Germline CDR1 reads KGHSH; CDR2 reads LQKENI. After removal of 3 bases from V and 5 bases from J, the junction contained 5 bases not matched to a gene. The CDR3 is made up of 15 amino acids.